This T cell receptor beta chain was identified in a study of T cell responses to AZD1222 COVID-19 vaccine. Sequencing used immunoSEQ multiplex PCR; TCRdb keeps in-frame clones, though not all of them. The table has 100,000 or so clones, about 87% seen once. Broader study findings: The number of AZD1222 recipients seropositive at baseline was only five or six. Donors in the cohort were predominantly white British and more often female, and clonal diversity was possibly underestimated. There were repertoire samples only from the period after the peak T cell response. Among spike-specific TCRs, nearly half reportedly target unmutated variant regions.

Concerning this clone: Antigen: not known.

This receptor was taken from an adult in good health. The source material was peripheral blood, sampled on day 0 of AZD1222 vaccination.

The CDR3, as DNA: TGTGCCAGCAGTCAGATCTGGAATTCACCCCTCCACTTT. Its protein is CASSQIWNSPLHF. This chain uses TRBV28 with TRBJ1-6; no clear D. The germline gives CDR1 MDHEN, CDR2 SYDVKM. V shed 5 bases and J shed 7 bases, with 9 bases lying between them. There are 13 residues in the CDR3.